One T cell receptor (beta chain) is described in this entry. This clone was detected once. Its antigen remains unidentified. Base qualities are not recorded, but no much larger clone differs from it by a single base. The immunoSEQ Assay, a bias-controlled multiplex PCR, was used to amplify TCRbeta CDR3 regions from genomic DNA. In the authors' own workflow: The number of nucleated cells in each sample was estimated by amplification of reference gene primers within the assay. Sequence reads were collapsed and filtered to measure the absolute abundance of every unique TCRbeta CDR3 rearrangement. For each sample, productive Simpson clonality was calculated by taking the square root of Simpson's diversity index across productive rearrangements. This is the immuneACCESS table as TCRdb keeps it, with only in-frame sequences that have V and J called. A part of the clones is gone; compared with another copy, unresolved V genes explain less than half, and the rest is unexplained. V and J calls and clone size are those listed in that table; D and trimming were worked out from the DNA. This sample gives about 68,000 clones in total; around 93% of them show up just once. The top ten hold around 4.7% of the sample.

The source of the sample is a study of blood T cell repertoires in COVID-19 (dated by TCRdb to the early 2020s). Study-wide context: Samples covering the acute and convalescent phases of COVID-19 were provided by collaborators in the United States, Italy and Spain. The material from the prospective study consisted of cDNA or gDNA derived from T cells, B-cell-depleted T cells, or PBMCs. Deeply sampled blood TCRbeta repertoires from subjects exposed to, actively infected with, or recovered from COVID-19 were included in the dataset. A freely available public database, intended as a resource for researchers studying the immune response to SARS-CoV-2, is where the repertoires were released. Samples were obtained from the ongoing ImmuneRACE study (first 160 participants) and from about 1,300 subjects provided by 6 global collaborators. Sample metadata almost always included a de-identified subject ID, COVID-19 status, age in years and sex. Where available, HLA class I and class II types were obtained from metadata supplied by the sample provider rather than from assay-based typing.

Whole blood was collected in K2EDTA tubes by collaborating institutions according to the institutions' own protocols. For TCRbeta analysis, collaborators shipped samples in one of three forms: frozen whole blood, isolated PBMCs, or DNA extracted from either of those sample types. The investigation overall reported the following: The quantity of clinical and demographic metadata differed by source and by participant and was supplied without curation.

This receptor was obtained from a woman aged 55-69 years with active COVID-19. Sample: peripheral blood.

The CDR3 region has the sequence CASSPQDIARTYGYTF. The DNA is as follows: TGTGCCAGCTCACCACAGGATATAGCACGGACTTATGGCTACACCTTC. The chain is made from TRBV18 and TRBJ1-2, with the D gene not clear enough to name. V gives up 1 base and J gives up 5 bases, and the segment between their germline ends measures 17 bases. CDR1 and CDR2 are read off the germline V gene as KGHSH and LQKENI. The CDR3 starts with the cysteine, ends with the phenylalanine, and has 16 residues. The sequence is cut down to CDR3 DNA, 48 bases in frame from base 1.